The following is a TCR beta chain sequence with its context. The antigen is unknown. V shed 8 bases and J 6 bases; nucleotides not matched to a gene: 16. The V gene's germline CDR1 is MGHDK and CDR2 SYGVNS. This CDR3 comprises 16 residues. The entry originates in a study of T cell repertoires in ileal Crohn's disease. As for the study in general: Thiopurines (approximately ten) or anti-TNF agents (roughly 18) were given postoperatively to about half. General observations from the study: Clonal expansions were more frequent in active smokers than non-smokers at surgery. Compared with CD4 T cells, sorted CD8 cells carried more expanded clones.

The protocol was immunoSEQ multiplex PCR, while the TCRdb copy is restricted to in-frame clones and leaves out a portion. This table has about 17,000 clones, roughly 70% appearing once. This clonotype was sampled from an adult with Crohn's disease. The chain couples TRBV25-1 to TRBJ1-5, with 7 bases matching TRBD1. The sequenced material came from ileal tissue. CDR3 nucleotides: TGTGCCAGCCAATCCCTCGACAGGGACGATGGTCAGCCCCAGCATTTT. As protein: CASQSLDRDDGQPQHF.